This entry features one TCR beta chain sequence. These data are taken from a study of blood T cells in healthy people across ages. Sample-barcoded 5' priming and a J-beta primer mix drove a second PCR of roughly 6 to 12 cycles. MiXCR, run by TCRdb on the 5' RACE reads, gives a single entry per CDR3 protein. Of over 950,000 distinct CDR3 sequences in the sample, more than 30% are singletons; the top ten hold roughly 14%. The CDR3 loop spans 12 amino acids. V dropped 10 bases and J dropped 5 bases, with 14 bases sitting between them. Per-sample PBMC isolation yielded at least 7 million cells. This clonotype was obtained from a man younger than 35 in good health. The sequenced sample was blood. The rearrangement joins TRBV12-3 or TRBV12-4 to TRBJ1-2; D is perhaps TRBD1 (6 bases). The CDR3 reads CATGGAPYGYTF. The CDR3 region has the DNA TGTGCCACCGGGGGGGCTCCTTATGGCTACACCTTC.